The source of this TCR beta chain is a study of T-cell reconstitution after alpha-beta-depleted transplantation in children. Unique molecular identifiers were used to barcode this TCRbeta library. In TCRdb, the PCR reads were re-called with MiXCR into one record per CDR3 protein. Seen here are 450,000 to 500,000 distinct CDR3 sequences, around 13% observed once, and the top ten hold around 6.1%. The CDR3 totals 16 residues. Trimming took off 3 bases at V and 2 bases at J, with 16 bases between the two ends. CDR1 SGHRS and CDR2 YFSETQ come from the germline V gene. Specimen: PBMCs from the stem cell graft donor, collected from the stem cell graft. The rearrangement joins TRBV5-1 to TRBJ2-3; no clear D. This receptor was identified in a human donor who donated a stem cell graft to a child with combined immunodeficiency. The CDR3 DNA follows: TGCGCCAGCAGCTACCCAGGTGGAAAACTCACAGATACGCAGTATTTT. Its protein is CASSYPGGKLTDTQYF.